This T cell receptor (beta chain) was sequenced during a study of blood T cell repertoires in COVID-19. Turning to the study itself: The origin of the acute and convalescent COVID-19 samples was the United States, Italy and Spain. In each case, the material was cDNA or gDNA derived from T cells, B-cell-depleted T cells, or PBMCs.

The table lists this clone with a few counts. Authors' analysis steps: For nucleated cells, counts were estimated from reference gene primer amplification. The protocol was immunoSEQ multiplex PCR, while the TCRdb copy is restricted to in-frame clones and leaves out a portion. That table supplies the V and J calls and clone size; D and trimming were determined from the DNA. The sample comprises under 100,000 clones, over 85% of which are singletons, and 4.6% rests with the top ten. Germline assignment: CDR1 SNHLY and CDR2 FYNNEI. This CDR3 is 11 amino acids long. The V and J ends lost 6 bases and 12 bases respectively, with 12 bases between them.

What was sequenced was peripheral blood. The source of this sequence is a man aged 50 to 60 with active COVID-19. V and J are TRBV2 and TRBJ2-1; D perhaps matches TRBD2 (6 bases). The CDR3 spells CASRTGDWQFF. As DNA, the CDR3 is TGTGCCAGCAGGACCGGGGACTGGCAGTTCTTC.